The 25 T cell receptor beta chains given below trace back to one sample, sequenced in a study of cytomegalovirus exposure and HLA in healthy donors. PCR amplification relied on 60 Vbeta primers (plus 13 Jbeta primers). Profiling relied on immunoSEQ multiplex PCR, and the TCRdb table lists in-frame clones only, not all of them. In the table there are 150,000 to 200,000 clones, roughly 73% of which are singletons. Source material: PBMCs. All receptors derive from a woman aged 25 to 39 in good health and CMV-seronegative.

This chain joins TRBV2 and TRBJ2-1; weak D call: TRBD2 (7 bases). Trimming cost V 4 bases and J 5 bases, with 15 bases left between them. Germline lookup yields CDR1 SNHLY and CDR2 FYNNEI. This CDR3 is 15 amino acids long. The CDR3, as DNA: TGTGCCAGCAGTGTTTGGAGGGGGGGCAACAATGAGCAGTTCTTC. Translation gives CASSVWRGGNNEQFF.

The genes are TRBV14 and TRBJ1-2; D is perhaps TRBD1 (5 bases). Trimming stripped 6 bases from V and 4 bases from J, with 12 bases between. From germline, CDR1 is SGHDN and CDR2 FVKESK. This CDR3 spans 13 amino acids. Written as DNA, the CDR3 is TGTGCCAGCAGTCTGGGGCGCGGCTATGGCTACACCTTC. Translation: CASSLGRGYGYTF.

The chain has TRBV6-1 and TRBJ1-6, with TRBD1 matching over 8 bases. Germline values: CDR1 MNHNS, CDR2 SASEGT. V gave up 3 bases and J gave up 7 bases; unmatched junction bases: 5. The CDR3 runs to 15 residues. The CDR3 region has the DNA TGTGCCAGCAGTGAGGACAGGGCAGGGAATTCACCCCTCCACTTT. Translating gives CASSEDRAGNSPLHF.

This sequence joins TRBV4-2 and TRBJ1-6; 7 nucleotides agree with TRBD1. The V gene's germline CDR1 is LGHNA and CDR2 YNFKEQ. There are 17 residues in the CDR3. V lost 4 bases and J lost 3; bases outside the gene matches: 9. The CDR3, as DNA: TGTGCCAGCAGCCGAGTACAGGGGCCCGACTATAATTCACCCCTCCACTTT. This codes for CASSRVQGPDYNSPLHF.

The CDR3 loop reads CASSQTDLAKNIQYF. The CDR3 DNA reads TGCGCCAGCAGCCAGACAGATCTAGCCAAAAACATTCAGTACTTC. The chain is built from TRBV5-1 and TRBJ2-4, with D tentatively TRBD1 (5 bases). Germline CDR1 is SGHRS and CDR2 is YFSETQ. CDR3 size: 15 residues. V shed 4 bases and J shed 0 bases, with 11 bases lying between them.

This clone was seen only once. The chain links TRBV7-2 to TRBJ2-3; D uncertain. Trimming cost V 0 bases and J 0 bases, with 10 bases left between them. Germline loops: CDR1 SGHTA, CDR2 FQGNSA. The CDR3 covers 16 residues. The CDR3 DNA reads as TGTGCCAGCAGCTTAGCAGGCGGCTTAAGCACAGATACGCAGTATTTT. Protein sequence: CASSLAGGLSTDTQYF.

Only one count was recorded for this clone. This sequence joins TRBV30 and TRBJ2-5, with TRBD1 identical over 8 bases. The ends lost 3 bases at V and 7 bases at J; junction bases unmatched: 13. The CDR3 totals 15 residues. Germline lookup yields CDR1 GTSNPN and CDR2 SVGIG (reference sequence). For the CDR3, the DNA is TGTGCCTGGAGCGTAGGACAGGGAGTAGTTGGGACCCAGTACTTC. This gives the protein CAWSVGQGVVGTQYF.

The chain carries TRBV19 and TRBJ2-3; TRBD2 matches 7 bases. J was trimmed by 0 bases and V by 5 bases; bases with no gene match: 20. This CDR3 has 20 amino acids. Germline-derived CDR1 and CDR2 are LNHDA and SQIVND (reference sequence). The CDR3 loop reads CASSGEGGRASHPSTDTQYF. The CDR3 DNA follows: TGTGCCAGTAGTGGAGAGGGCGGGAGAGCCTCACACCCTAGCACAGATACGCAGTATTTT.

This chain uses TRBV4-3 with TRBJ2-7, with 14 positions matching TRBD2. J lost 6 bases, V lost 4 bases, and 2 bases had no gene match. Per germline, CDR1 LGHNA and CDR2 YSLEER. There are 14 residues in the CDR3. The CDR3 bases are TGCGCCAGCAGCCCTGGGACTAGCGGGAGCGAGCAGTACTTC. This encodes CASSPGTSGSEQYF.

This clone was picked up a small number of times. The V and J genes are TRBV11-2 and TRBJ2-7, with TRBD2 identical over 13 bases. Trimming at V came to 5 bases and at J to 0 bases, leaving 10 bases not matched to a gene. Germline lookup yields CDR1 SGHAT and CDR2 FQNNGV. This CDR3 contains 18 residues. CDR3: CASSHGLAGEAYSYEQYF. The CDR3 coding sequence is TGTGCCAGCAGCCACGGACTAGCGGGAGAGGCTTACTCCTACGAGCAGTACTTC.

CDR3 in DNA: TGTGCCAGCAAGCCCACTAGCGGCTACGAGCAGTACTTC. Translation: CASKPTSGYEQYF. The chain combines TRBV27 with TRBJ2-5; 8 nucleotides line up with TRBD2. With the DNA end fitting TRBJ2-7 better, the J assignment may be wrong. The CDR3 spans 13 residues. Germline-derived CDR1 and CDR2 are MNHEY and SMNVEV (reference sequence).

Only one count was recorded for this clone. The gene calls are TRBV29-1 and TRBJ2-3; weak D call: TRBD2 (6 bases). Trimming removed 4 bases from V and 7 bases from J, with 15 bases in between. The CDR3 sequence is 13 residues long. Germline V gene data show CDR1 as SQVTM and CDR2 as ANQGSEA. CDR3 sequence (DNA): TGCAGCGTTGGTCCTGGCGGGGTGAATACGCAGTATTTT. Its protein is CSVGPGGVNTQYF.

V is TRBV9 and J is TRBJ2-3; 14 bases fit TRBD2. Germline CDR1 is SGDLS and CDR2 is YYNGEE. V shed 4 bases, J shed 6 bases, and the junction held 7 bases outside the gene matches. There are 16 residues in the CDR3. CDR3 protein: CASSPGLAGGRDTQYF. As DNA, the CDR3 is TGTGCCAGCAGCCCCGGACTAGCGGGGGGCCGGGATACGCAGTATTTT.

The chain couples TRBV7-8 to TRBJ1-2, with D possibly TRBD1 on 5 matching bases. Trimming shortened V by 0 bases and J by 6 bases, and 5 bases separated the two germline ends. CDR1 SGHVS and CDR2 FQNEAQ come from the germline V gene. The CDR3 covers 12 residues. The DNA for the CDR3 is TGTGCCAGCAGCTTAGCGGGGCATGGCTACACCTTC. The encoded protein is CASSLAGHGYTF.

The J gene is TRBJ2-1, the V gene TRBV4-2, with 9 bases matching TRBD2. The germline V gene has CDR1 LGHNA and CDR2 YNFKEQ. This CDR3 contains 16 residues. V was clipped by 3 bases and J by 0 bases; unmatched bases: 3. The CDR3 DNA follows: TGTGCCAGCAGCCATGCGGGGGGGAGCTCCTACAATGAGCAGTTCTTC. Translating gives CASSHAGGSSYNEQFF.

The chain uses TRBV14 and TRBJ2-3, with TRBD2 matching over 9 bases. Germline CDR1 and CDR2: SGHDN and FVKESK. This CDR3 contains 16 residues. Trimming removed 4 bases from V and 1 base from J; junction bases left unmatched: 6. CDR3: CASSPFWTSGTDTQYF. In DNA, the CDR3 is TGTGCCAGCAGCCCCTTTTGGACTAGCGGCACAGATACGCAGTATTTT.

This sequence joins TRBV7-3 and TRBJ2-1; 9 bases are a match to TRBD1. Germline trimming cut 1 base from V and 8 bases from J; bases unmatched to any gene: 15. This CDR3 is 18 amino acids long. Germline V gene lookup returns CDR1 SGHTA and CDR2 FQGTGA. The CDR3 sequence is CASSLSPAHGTGYHEQFF. Here the CDR3 DNA reads TGTGCCAGCAGCTTAAGTCCTGCCCACGGGACAGGGTACCATGAGCAGTTCTTC.

This clone was observed a few times. The rearrangement links TRBV7-7 to TRBJ2-3; TRBD2 aligns across 13 bases. The CDR3 totals 18 residues. Trimming took 5 bases from V and 0 from J; bases not matched to a gene: 8. Germline CDR1 SSHAT, CDR2 FNYEAQ (reference sequence). CDR3 coding DNA: TGTGCCAGCAGCCAAGGACTAGCGGGGGACCTTAGCACAGATACGCAGTATTTT. Its protein is CASSQGLAGDLSTDTQYF.

This CDR3 is CASSDGTGDYNEQFF. The DNA of the CDR3 is TGTGCCAGCAGTGACGGGACAGGTGACTACAATGAGCAGTTCTTC. The rearrangement uses TRBV6-4 and TRBJ2-1, with 8 bases aligning to TRBD1. This CDR3 is 15 amino acids long. Germline CDR1 MRHNA, CDR2 SNTAGT. Germline trimming cut 2 bases from V and 3 bases from J; bases unmatched to any gene: 3.

This clone was counted once. The V gene is TRBV18, the J gene TRBJ1-5; D not certain. CDR1 is KGHSH, CDR2 LQKENI, per germline. V was shortened by 3 bases and J by 5 bases, with 11 bases between the two germline ends. This CDR3 has 14 residues. CDR3 residues: CASSPGVGYQPQHF. The CDR3 bases are TGTGCCAGCTCACCGGGAGTAGGGTATCAGCCCCAGCATTTT.

The chain carries TRBV19 and TRBJ2-7, with a possible D match to TRBD1 (6 bases). The CDR3 length is 14 residues. Germline values: CDR1 LNHDA, CDR2 SQIVND (reference sequence). Trimming pared 5 bases from V and 2 bases from J, leaving 13 bases between. This chain's CDR3 is CASSVGRGTYEQYF. The CDR3 nucleotides read TGTGCCAGTAGTGTGGGCAGGGGAACCTACGAGCAGTACTTC.

This clone turned up a few times. The V call is TRBV7-3, the J call TRBJ2-2; D uncertain. This CDR3 spans 13 amino acids. The germline V and J ends were trimmed by 5 bases and 5 bases, with 9 bases remaining between them. Germline CDR1 reads SGHTA; CDR2 reads FQGTGA. This CDR3 is CASSPSKTGELFF. As DNA, the CDR3 is TGTGCCAGCAGCCCGAGTAAAACCGGGGAGCTGTTTTTT.

The rearrangement joins TRBV7-2 to TRBJ2-1; TRBD2 matches at 9 bases. Germline values: CDR1 SGHTA, CDR2 FQGNSA. V lost 1 base and J lost 2; bases outside the gene matches: 9. The length of the CDR3 is 18 residues. CDR3 protein: CASSLGRAGGPTYNEQFF. The DNA of the CDR3 is TGTGCCAGCAGCTTAGGACGGGCGGGGGGGCCCACCTACAATGAGCAGTTCTTC.

This clone was observed a few times. This rearrangement joins TRBV4-2 to TRBJ2-1, with 12 bases matching TRBD2. V was pared by 4 bases and J by 0 bases, with 13 bases of the junction left unmatched. Germline V gives CDR1 LGHNA, CDR2 YNFKEQ. The CDR3 length is 20 residues. The CDR3 nucleotides read TGTGCCAGCAGCCTTCCACGACTAGCGGGGGCCCCAAGCTCCTACAATGAGCAGTTCTTC. Encoded protein: CASSLPRLAGAPSSYNEQFF.

This clone was recorded a few times. The chain couples TRBV4-2 to TRBJ2-7, with D possibly matching TRBD1 (5 bases). There are 16 residues in the CDR3. The germline CDR1 and CDR2 sequences are LGHNA and YNFKEQ. The V end lost 0 bases, the J end lost 0 bases, and 12 bases lay between the germline ends. CDR3 sequence reads: CASSQDFGQGSYEQYF. CDR3 coding DNA: TGTGCCAGCAGCCAAGATTTTGGGCAGGGCTCCTACGAGCAGTACTTC.